Below are 32 T cell receptor beta chains sequenced from a single sample in a study of response to subunit inactivated influenza vaccine. TCRdb passed the RT-PCR reads through MiXCR, listing each CDR3 protein once. Of about 650,000 distinct CDR3 sequences listed, approximately 15% are singletons. The specimen comprised PBMCs from blood, sampled roughly 12 days after vaccination. These receptors were obtained from a man between 50 and 59 years old who received an inactivated influenza vaccine.

This clonotype appeared many times. The chain has TRBV12-3 or TRBV12-4 and TRBJ2-7; perhaps TRBD2 as D (5 bases). CDR3 size: 14 residues. Trimming removed 8 bases at V and 3 bases at J, with 17 bases between. The CDR3 DNA reads as TGTGCCAGCTCTAGATCGGGAAGAGGCTACGAGCAGTACTTC. It is translated as CASSRSGRGYEQYF.

V is TRBV7-2 and J is TRBJ2-7, with D possibly being TRBD1 (6 bases). Per germline, CDR1 SGHTA and CDR2 FQGNSA. Trimming took 2 bases from V and 7 from J, leaving 15 bases between them. The CDR3 contains 14 residues. CDR3 bases: TGTGCCAGCAGCTTAACAGGGCCCGGCTCAGAGCAGTACTTC. Translating gives CASSLTGPGSEQYF.

This clonotype was detected a few times. This chain connects TRBV7-2 to TRBJ2-3, with no clear D. Germline V lookup: CDR1 SGHTA, CDR2 FQGNSA. This CDR3 spans 14 amino acids. V was pared by 3 bases and J by 2 bases, with 9 bases between. The CDR3 loop reads CASSFYGVTDTQYF. The CDR3 bases are TGTGCCAGCAGCTTTTATGGGGTCACAGATACGCAGTATTTT.

This clonotype was detected only once. For the CDR3, the DNA is TGCAGCGCCCCACAGGGCCCAGGGGGGGCCAACGTCCTGACTTTC. This sequence encodes CSAPQGPGGANVLTF. The chain has TRBV20-1 and TRBJ2-6; perhaps TRBD1 as D (6 bases). Germline CDR1 is DFQATT and CDR2 is SNEGSKA (reference sequence). The length of the CDR3 is 15 residues.

The gene calls are TRBV6-5 and TRBJ2-3, with 10 bases fitting TRBD2. CDR3 length: 17 amino acids. In germline, CDR1 is MNHEY, CDR2 SVGAGI. V trimming: 6 bases; J trimming: 0 bases; junction bases outside the gene matches: 9. CDR3 residues: CASSLAGGIRSTDTQYF. DNA for the CDR3: TGTGCCAGCAGCTTAGCGGGGGGCATCCGAAGCACAGATACGCAGTATTTT.

The chain uses TRBV3-1 and TRBJ2-5; TRBD1 agrees at 8 bases. CDR1 is LGHDT, CDR2 YNNKEL, per germline (reference sequence). The V gene end was trimmed by 0 bases and the J gene end by 5 bases; junction bases not matched to a gene: 14. The CDR3 sequence is 18 residues long. CDR3 sequence: CASSQDLIRTGMCETQYF. CDR3 DNA sequence: TGTGCCAGCAGCCAAGATCTAATTCGGACAGGGATGTGTGAGACCCAGTACTTC.

The V and J genes are TRBV9 and TRBJ2-7; D is unclear. Germline CDR1 reads SGDLS; CDR2 reads YYNGEE. The ends were cut back, 6 bases at V and 0 bases at J, with 13 bases in the middle. The CDR3 length is 14 residues. The CDR3, as DNA: TGTGCCAGCACCCCCTACGTACACTCCTACGAGCAGTACTTC. Translation gives CASTPYVHSYEQYF.

The chain combines TRBV4-1 with TRBJ1-4; no clear D. The germline CDR1 and CDR2 sequences are MGHRA and YSYEKL. The CDR3 length is 14 residues. With 4 bases removed from V and 8 bases from J, the gap between germline ends came to 14 bases. CDR3: CASSPTLGREKLFF. Written as DNA, the CDR3 is TGCGCCAGCAGCCCGACCCTAGGTCGGGAAAAACTGTTTTTT.

The chain uses TRBV18 and TRBJ2-5; the D call may be TRBD1 or TRBD2 (6 bases each). This CDR3 is built from 15 residues. In germline, CDR1 is KGHSH, CDR2 LQKENI. The V end lost 3 bases, the J end lost 0 bases, and 11 bases lay between the germline ends. The CDR3 here is CASSPKGGYQETQYF. CDR3 DNA: TGTGCCAGCTCACCTAAGGGGGGCTACCAAGAGACCCAGTACTTC.

The chain joins TRBV2 to TRBJ2-7, with a weak D call TRBD1 (6 bases). V lost 7 bases and J 3 bases, leaving 22 bases between the germline ends. Germline V CDR1 and CDR2: SNHLY, FYNNEI. This CDR3 is 16 amino acids long. The CDR3 nucleotides are TGTGCCAGCAAGACTTCTCAGGGGTTCGGTGACTACGAGCAGTACTTC. Amino acid sequence: CASKTSQGFGDYEQYF.

This clonotype appeared a few times. The chain combines TRBV4-1 with TRBJ2-7; TRBD1 is a possible D gene (5 bases). V was cut by 0 bases and J by 3 bases, with 9 bases left in between. Per germline, CDR1 MGHRA and CDR2 YSYEKL. The CDR3 sequence is 14 residues long. CDR3 protein: CASSQEVGVYEQYF. CDR3 nucleotides: TGCGCCAGCAGCCAAGAAGTAGGGGTCTACGAGCAGTACTTC.

The chain carries TRBV24-1 and TRBJ1-6; D remains ambiguous. The germline V gene encodes CDR1 KGHDR and CDR2 SFDVKD. The V end lost 1 base, the J end lost 13 bases, and 10 bases lay between the germline ends. This CDR3 has 13 amino acids. The CDR3 spells CATSDFERLPLHF. CDR3 DNA: TGTGCCACCAGTGATTTTGAGAGACTTCCCCTCCACTTT.

This clonotype was recorded at least ten times. The rearrangement joins TRBV6-2 or TRBV6-3 to TRBJ1-1; TRBD1 agrees at 7 bases. CDR3 size: 14 residues. Per the germline V gene, CDR1 is MNHEY and CDR2 is SVGEGT. V gave up 6 bases and J gave up 4 bases; unmatched junction bases: 8. CDR3 nucleotides: TGTGCCAGCAGGATACAGGGGATGGTCACTGAAGCTTTCTTT. Translating it yields CASRIQGMVTEAFF.

The sample holds many counts of this clonotype. This chain links TRBV6-5 with TRBJ2-6; D unresolved. Germline V gene lookup returns CDR1 MNHEY and CDR2 SVGAGI. There are 13 residues in the CDR3. Trimming removed 0 bases from V and 3 bases from J, with 0 bases in between. CDR3 DNA: TGTGCCAGCAGTTACTCTGGGGCCAACGTCCTGACTTTC. Residues: CASSYSGANVLTF.

The rearrangement uses TRBV5-1 and TRBJ2-7, with 7 bases identical to TRBD2. The germline CDR1 and CDR2 sequences are SGHRS and YFSETQ. The CDR3 spans 14 residues. The V and J ends lost 2 bases and 1 base, in that order; junction bases with no gene match: 3. This CDR3 is CASSFGGMSYEQYF. The CDR3 DNA reads TGCGCCAGCAGCTTCGGGGGGATGTCCTACGAGCAGTACTTC.

J is TRBJ1-2 and V is TRBV4-1, with a weak D call TRBD1 (6 bases). Trimming pared 5 bases from V and 3 bases from J, leaving 13 bases between. Germline V gives CDR1 MGHRA, CDR2 YSYEKL. The CDR3 runs to 14 residues. The CDR3 region has the DNA TGCGCCAGCAGCAGACAGGCCCAAGACTATGGCTACACCTTC. This translates into CASSRQAQDYGYTF.

CDR3 nucleotide sequence: TGCAGCGTTGAAGGACAGACGAGCTCCTACAATGAGCAGTTCTTC. Translating gives CSVEGQTSSYNEQFF. The V and J genes are TRBV29-1 and TRBJ2-1; a possible D gene is TRBD1 (5 bases). The germline V and J ends were trimmed by 1 base and 0 bases, with 10 bases remaining between them. Germline V lookup: CDR1 SQVTM, CDR2 ANQGSEA. The CDR3 runs 15 residues.

The chain is built from TRBV12-3 or TRBV12-4 and TRBJ1-4; D is unresolved. V lost 6 bases, J lost 0 bases, and 14 bases lay in between. This CDR3 has 16 residues. The CDR3 nucleotides are TGTGCCAGCAGGAGTGCGAGGAGGGCAACTAATGAAAAACTGTTTTTT. It codes for CASRSARRATNEKLFF.

This clonotype was seen only a few times. V is TRBV10-3 and J is TRBJ1-5, with TRBD1 matching over 7 bases. The CDR3 runs 13 residues. Trimming took 6 bases from V and 5 from J; bases not matched to a gene: 4. Per the germline V gene, CDR1 is ENHRY and CDR2 is SYGVKD. In DNA, the CDR3 is TGTGCCATCAGGGACAGGCTGGATCAGCCCCAGCATTTT. The encoded protein is CAIRDRLDQPQHF.

This clonotype was observed a few times. The CDR3 DNA sequence: TGCAGTGCTAGACTGTCTAGCGGGAGGCCCGAGCAGTACTTC. Its protein is CSARLSSGRPEQYF. This sequence joins TRBV20-1 and TRBJ2-7, with 11 bases identical to TRBD2. Germline lookup yields CDR1 DFQATT and CDR2 SNEGSKA (reference sequence). The ends lost 2 bases at V and 6 bases at J; junction bases unmatched: 6. The CDR3 runs 14 residues.

This clonotype was observed a single time. The V call is TRBV7-8, the J call TRBJ2-1, with D possibly called TRBD1 or TRBD2 (5 bases each). The CDR3 loop spans 16 amino acids. Trimming left V 5 bases short and J 0 bases short, with 14 bases between. Germline CDR1 reads SGHVS; CDR2 reads FQNEAQ. The CDR3 nucleotides read TGTGCCAGCAGCCCATTGTTTGGGGGCTCCTACAATGAGCAGTTCTTC. Its translation is CASSPLFGGSYNEQFF.

In its sample, this clonotype was seen a few times. The V call is TRBV20-1, the J call TRBJ1-2; TRBD1 agrees at 7 bases. V lost 6 bases to trimming and J lost 2 bases; unmatched junction nucleotides: 9. Germline-derived CDR1 and CDR2 are DFQATT and SNEGSKA (reference sequence). The CDR3 extends over 14 amino acids. The CDR3 nucleotides read TGCAGTGCAAGCGGGACAGCAATGAACTATGGCTACACCTTC. Amino acids: CSASGTAMNYGYTF.

The CDR3, as DNA: TGTGCCAGCAGCGAGATTGACAGGCTTAACACTGAAGCTTTCTTT. It codes for CASSEIDRLNTEAFF. The chain combines TRBV5-6 with TRBJ1-1, with D perhaps TRBD1 (6 bases). The CDR3 covers 15 residues. Deletions cut 4 bases from V and 2 bases from J, with 15 bases between. The V gene's germline CDR1 is SGHDT and CDR2 YYEEEE.

The chain combines TRBV5-5 with TRBJ2-5; 12 bases agree with TRBD1. The CDR3 covers 15 residues. Germline V gene data show CDR1 as SGHKS and CDR2 as YYEKEE (reference sequence). J gave up 9 bases and V 3 bases, and 9 bases lay outside the gene matches. Written as DNA, the CDR3 is TGTGCCAGCAGCTCGGGACAGGGGGCTTGGGGGGCCCAGTACTTC. This sequence encodes CASSSGQGAWGAQYF.

V is TRBV7-6 and J is TRBJ2-1, with 9 positions matching TRBD2. This CDR3 is built from 14 residues. Looked up from germline, CDR1 is SGHVS and CDR2 is FNYEAQ. The V gene end was trimmed by 5 bases and the J gene end by 8 bases; junction bases not matched to a gene: 7. CDR3 nucleotides: TGTGCCAGCAGCCCGGGACTAGCTTACGATGAGCAGTTCTTC. Residues: CASSPGLAYDEQFF.

This clonotype turned up a few times. The chain carries TRBV5-1 and TRBJ1-1; a possible D gene is TRBD1 (5 bases). There are 16 residues in the CDR3. V was pared by 5 bases and J by 5 bases, with 22 bases between. CDR1 is SGHRS, CDR2 YFSETQ, per germline. CDR3 DNA: TGCGCCAGCAGACGATCGGCCCCCGGGGCGGATACTGAAGCTTTCTTT. Its protein is CASRRSAPGADTEAFF.

V gene TRBV6-8 combines with J gene TRBJ2-1, with TRBD1 matching over 9 bases. Germline values: CDR1 MNHGY, CDR2 SAAAGT. The CDR3 has 16 residues. The J segment lost 5 bases and the V segment lost 8 bases, leaving 13 bases of the junction unmatched. In DNA form, the CDR3 reads TGTGCCAGCCCTAGGGGGACAGGGTGGATCAACAATGAGCAGTTCTTC. Translated, it gives CASPRGTGWINNEQFF.

This clonotype was seen many times. One junction end disagrees with the germline gene, perhaps due to a read error. V usage is TRBV12-3 or TRBV12-4 and J usage is TRBJ2-7; 10 bases fit TRBD1. The CDR3 totals 14 residues. CDR3 nucleotide sequence: TGCGCCAGCAGCTCGGGACAGGGGACCTACGAGCAGTACTTC. It is translated as CASSSGQGTYEQYF.

This clonotype was picked up a small number of times. V is TRBV11-1 and J is TRBJ2-1, with a tentative D call TRBD1 (6 bases). Trimming took 7 bases from V and 5 from J, leaving 12 bases between them. Germline CDR1 SGHAT, CDR2 FQDESV (reference sequence). The CDR3 contains 13 residues. CDR3 region: CASNLNRDNEQFF. CDR3 DNA sequence: TGTGCCAGCAACCTCAACAGGGACAATGAGCAGTTCTTC.

This clonotype was counted between two and nine times. The chain joins TRBV20-1 to TRBJ2-5, with 7 bases that match TRBD2. The germline CDR1 and CDR2 sequences are DFQATT and SNEGSKA (reference sequence). This CDR3 is built from 16 residues. Unmatched junction bases numbered 16, after V lost 2 bases and J lost 7 bases. CDR3 nucleotide sequence: TGCAGTGCTAGATGGGCTAGCGGAGTGGGGCCGTGGACCCAGTACTTC. Protein: CSARWASGVGPWTQYF.

This clonotype was seen more than once but under ten times. The chain joins TRBV20-1 to TRBJ2-7; D is undetermined. Between the trimmed V and J ends, which lost 3 bases and 6 bases, there was a span of 9 bases. CDR3 size: 11 residues. Per germline, CDR1 DFQATT and CDR2 SNEGSKA (reference sequence). The CDR3 DNA reads as TGCAGTGCTAGTGTGGCAACCGAGCAGTACTTC. Translated, it gives CSASVATEQYF.

This clonotype appeared a few times. The chain couples TRBV7-2 to TRBJ2-1; the match to TRBD2 covers 9 bases. This CDR3 has 17 residues. The germline V gene has CDR1 SGHTA and CDR2 FQGNSA. V dropped 3 bases and J dropped 0; count of bases not matched to a gene: 6. The CDR3 sequence is CASSFSGGSSSYNEQFF. In DNA, the CDR3 is TGTGCCAGCAGCTTCAGCGGGGGGTCAAGCTCCTACAATGAGCAGTTCTTC. The whole variable domain, remainder taken from reference TRBV7-2 and TRBJ2-1, is GAGVSQSPSNKVTEKGKDVELRCDPISGHTALYWYRQSLGQGLEFLIYFQGNSAPDKSGLPSDRFSAERTGGSVSTLTIQRTQQEDSAVYLCASSFSGGSSSYNEQFFGPGTRLTVL.